This TCR beta chain was sequenced in a study of cytomegalovirus exposure and HLA in healthy donors (dated by TCRdb to between 2016 and 2019). In terms of the full investigation: In an earlier analysis of roughly 590 of the donors, less than 350 Gb of sequence data and approximately 100 million unique TCR beta sequences from roughly 190 million T cells were reported. Typing coverage varied by locus: roughly 629-630 donors for A, B, C, DRB1 and DQB1; around 560 for DQA1; some 610 for DPA1; some 470 for DPB1. Rather than drawing on any new phenotypic data, the later analysis identified candidate immune exposures from TCR beta sequences and the way those sequences occurred across donors. Using immunosequencing, the study profiled T cell repertoires from about 610 subjects and related those repertoires to cytomegalovirus serostatus. Donor age, sex, ethnicity and CMV serostatus were compiled alongside the repertoire data. Because of strong linkage in the cohort, roughly five DR-DQ haplotypes were treated as single units for association and clustering. A later analysis re-examined previously published TCR beta repertoires from more than 650 donors and added high-resolution HLA genotyping to investigate patterns of TCR occurrence. A later genetic analysis used genome-wide SNP genotypes for about 60% of the roughly 700 donors, treating that subset as a discovery cohort. Both class I and class II loci were covered by HLA typing, at four-digit resolution. Among about 360 genotyped donors of the cohort, an average of approximately 240,000 unique TCR beta nucleotide sequences were sequenced per donor, roughly 18% of them non-productive. The study combined high-throughput TCR immunosequencing, statistical association of individual TCRs with disease status, and machine learning to predict cytomegalovirus infection status. Of the roughly 400 genotyped donors, approximately 81% were placed in the genetic ancestry cluster associated with self-reported Caucasian donors. All discovery cohort repertoires had been generated on a single sequencing platform. To decide whether each TCR beta V gene segment behaved as functional or pseudogenic, an earlier analysis of several hundred of the donors relied on high-throughput TCR beta sequencing. The study aimed to test whether signatures of past pathogen exposure could be identified by cataloging public T cell receptors. Along with the roughly 670-subject first cohort, a separate validation cohort of over a hundred different subjects was used. An early release covering roughly 580 HLA-typed donors comprised roughly 300 gigabases of sequencing data and around 80 million unique TCR sequences.

Remarks on this clone: Its binding antigen is unknown. No per-base quality is available; no much larger clone lies one base away.

Beyond this particular receptor, the publication reports: Assigning TCR associations to individual alleles was difficult when HLA alleles, especially DR and DQ, strongly co-occurred. A later analysis reported that several top co-occurrence clusters appeared linked to parvovirus B19, influenza, CMV and Epstein-Barr virus. A cluster of highly shared sequence variants was judged likely to represent a technical artifact of the sequencing pipeline. A later analysis found that most CMV-associated TCR beta chains appeared HLA-restricted, with HLA associations seemingly driven largely by CMV exposure. Presence/absence analyses assumed roughly uniform sequencing depth across donors, an assumption that may not hold. The authors suggested that the approach could potentially be generalized to other disease states and immunological phenotypes. A further reported finding was that TCR beta sequences accurately predicted the HLA-A and HLA-B alleles for most subjects in the first cohort. In a later genetic analysis, fewer N-insertions in productive TCRs were reported among donors in an Asian-associated ancestry cluster than the roughly 670-donor mean. Because the 87-base-pair reads could not distinguish some IMGT-functional V segments, including TRBV6-2 and TRBV6-3, those segments were excluded. Because HLA typing was missing for some donors at each locus, association tests included only the typed subset. Linkage disequilibrium might explain the correlated functional status among segregating V segments, but an unknown experimental factor could not be ruled out. Most TCR sequences were observed very rarely across donors, whereas some public TCRs were present in many individuals. In an earlier analysis of 587 of the donors, most TCR beta V segments appeared in productive rearrangements about 87% or about 30% of the time, broadly matching IMGT annotations. Over 15 rarely observed V segments, including chromosome 9 orphons, were excluded from the earlier analysis of 550 to 700 of the donors because counts were too low. CMV serostatus was the only immune exposure information available for the cohort. A total of about 150 TCR beta chains were listed by the study as associated with cytomegalovirus. A few of the identified cytomegalovirus-associated TCR beta chains were confirmed in vitro to be specific for cytomegalovirus antigens. The classifier was reported to diagnose cytomegalovirus status with high specificity and sensitivity in both the original cohort and the validation cohort. An association between a missense DCLRE1C variant and V-gene and J-gene trimming of TCR beta chains was found in a later genetic analysis and replicated in an independent cohort. In this cohort, only TCR beta chains were sequenced, and detectable features were limited by the absence of alpha or paired-chain data. A later analysis found that HLA-associated TCR beta chains were more clonally expanded and had lower generation probabilities than equally common non-associated chains. In a later analysis, 15,000 to 20,000 TCR beta sequences were associated with specific HLA alleles at a false discovery rate of 0.05. In a later analysis, TCR association rates were found to vary across HLA loci, with the most associated TCRs seen for DRB1 alleles and the fewest for HLA-C alleles.

The germline V gene (reference sequence) sets CDR1 to GTSNPN and CDR2 to SVGIG. Trimming costs V 2 bases and J 0 bases, and their ends lie 7 bases apart. The CDR3, cysteine through phenylalanine, is 14 amino acids long. Just CDR3 DNA is preserved here, 42 bases in frame from base 1. In total, about 650 healthy bone marrow donors made up the cohort. At the time of sampling, all cohort members were nominally healthy, though unrecorded immune exposures were likely present. Of the approximately 700 cohort members, almost 300 had positive CMV serostatus and fewer than 400 had negative CMV serostatus, and CMV serostatus was not recorded for the donor. A peripheral blood sample was collected from each donor, and TCR beta sequencing was performed on peripheral blood mononuclear cells. The Qiagen DNeasy Blood Extraction Kit was used to extract genomic DNA from the blood cell samples. Libraries were constructed by the immunoSEQ multiplex PCR assay. The multiplex PCR relied on a mix of 60 forward primers for TCR Vbeta segments and 13 reverse primers for TCR Jbeta segments. The CDR3 region of rearranged TCR beta genes was amplified from genomic DNA by a multiplex PCR assay. The amplified TCR beta libraries were sequenced on the Illumina HiSeq System as 87-base-pair reads. In the source study's methods: A later analysis counted about 82 million unique TCR beta chains across the 550 to 750 repertoires, and some 11 million of these chains were shared by at least two donors. To remove PCR and sequencing errors, raw reads were error-corrected and collapsed into unique sequences using a nearest-neighbor algorithm that merged closely related sequences. Alignment of CDR3 sequences to IMGT reference sequences was used to assign V, D and J gene segments. For a sequence to be retained, at least a six-nucleotide match to both a V gene segment and a J gene segment was required. Rearrangements were called productive when the CDR3 lacked stop codons and stayed in frame with V and J; all others were non-productive. Following IMGT convention, CDR3 was defined as the stretch from the second conserved V-encoded cysteine to the conserved J-encoded phenylalanine. The earlier analysis of around 640 of the donors excluded sequences that lacked an unambiguous match to a single V gene segment. In an earlier analysis of a few hundred of the donors, V segments were called functional above 56.7% productive rearrangements and were called segregating when the between-donor standard deviation exceeded 5%. To diagnose cytomegalovirus status from the catalog of TCR beta chain sequences, a statistical classification framework was built. In a later analysis, V and J genes were assigned by comparing TCR nucleotide sequences against IMGT/GENE-DB human TR gene sequences. A later analysis assigned CDR3 sequences and most-parsimonious VDJ recombination scenarios with the TCRdist pipeline. In a later analysis, each TCR beta chain was defined by its CDR3 amino acid sequence together with its V-gene family, and reads lacking a unique V-gene family were excluded. As a way to deal with suspected cross-contamination and a sequencing artifact, a later analysis dropped roughly 620 nucleotide sequences that were highly shared and had low generation probability. In a later analysis, a clonal expansion index for each public chain was calculated from normalized within-repertoire ranks of inferred template counts. Generation probabilities in a later analysis came from a VDJ recombination model fitted to out-of-frame rearrangements, and those results were checked against IGoR. In a later analysis, TCR-TCR, TCR-HLA and TCR-CMV co-occurrence was scored with hypergeometric tests, and a repertoire-size bias correction was applied to TCR pairs. A later analysis estimated false discovery rates by permuting HLA or CMV assignments 20 times. In a later analysis, co-occurring TCRs were grouped using DBSCAN, and TCRdist sequence similarity was added for clustering within HLA-allele-positive subsets. For co-occurrence clustering, repertoires with fewer than 30,000 or more than 120,000 public chains were excluded, along with 4 to 6 repertoires with anomalous nucleotide sharing. TCRdb holds this immuneACCESS table with in-frame rearrangements only. Some clones are missing; in checked studies, unresolved V genes explain under half, and the rest has no known cause. For V, J and clone size, that table is used; D and trimming come from the DNA. The sample data list 35,000 to 50,000 clones, and approximately 52% of these were observed just once. The ten most abundant clones make up about 12% of the sample.

The sequence was collected from a human donor in good health. Material for sequencing was PBMCs. The chain links TRBV30 with TRBJ2-2, with the identity of the D gene unclear. The CDR3 protein: CAWSSRANTGELFF. The sequenced DNA is TGTGCCTGGAGTAGCCGGGCGAACACCGGGGAGCTGTTTTTT. With the rest looked up from the reference TRBV30 and TRBJ2-2 genes rather than sequenced, the full variable domain is SQTIHQWPATLVQPVGSPLSLECTVEGTSNPNLYWYRQAAGRGLQLLFYSVGIGQISSEVPQNLSASRPQDRQFILSSKKLLLSDSGFYLCAWSSRANTGELFFGEGSRLTVL.